Following are 16 T cell receptor beta chains from one sample sequenced in a study of Graves' ophthalmopathy and Graves' hyperthyroidism. Beta-chain TCR CDR3 regions were amplified from RNA transcripts. Following a first-round RT-PCR that used HTBI primers, a second-round multiplex PCR was carried out. TCRdb analysed the multiplex PCR reads with MiXCR anew, one entry per CDR3 protein. The table has approximately 480,000 distinct CDR3 sequences, approximately 14% seen once. The sample was blood. All receptors derive from a woman between 25 and 40 years old with Graves' ophthalmopathy.

Concerning this clonotype itself: Given a much more abundant clone one base away, this may be a read error. The chain employs TRBV5-1 and TRBJ1-1; 8 bases are shared with TRBD1. With 4 bases clipped from V and 4 bases from J, the junction kept 9 bases outside the gene matches. CDR1 and CDR2 (germline): SGHRS, YFSETQ. The CDR3 length is 15 residues. CDR3 amino acids: CASSTGQGACTEAFF. The DNA for the CDR3 is TGCGCCAGCAGCACCGGACAGGGAGCGTGCACTGAAGCTTTCTTT.

Regarding this clonotype: This may be a read error, as it is one base from a much larger clone. The conserved closing phenylalanine or tryptophan is absent in this CDR3, likely reflecting a read error. This rearrangement joins TRBV30 to TRBJ2-7, with unresolved D. The germline V and J ends were trimmed by 0 bases and 5 bases, with 17 bases remaining between them. Germline V gene lookup returns CDR1 GTSNPN and CDR2 SVGIG (reference sequence). The CDR3 has 15 residues. The CDR3, as DNA: TGTGCCTGGAGTGTAAGGTGGGCGAAATTCCACGAGCAGTACTAC. It encodes CAWSVRWAKFHEQYY.

This rearrangement joins TRBV6-1 to TRBJ2-7, with D maybe TRBD2 (6 bases). With 6 bases removed from V and 5 bases from J, the gap between germline ends came to 14 bases. The length of the CDR3 is 13 residues. Germline loops: CDR1 MNHNS, CDR2 SASEGT. CDR3: CASRLTGGDEQYF. Written as DNA, the CDR3 is TGTGCCAGCAGGCTCACAGGAGGGGACGAGCAGTACTTC.

This clonotype has only one observation. Sequence at one end of the junction differs from germline and may be a read error. The gene calls are TRBV19 and TRBJ1-1, with 8 bases lining up with TRBD1. Germline V gene data show CDR1 as LNHDA and CDR2 as SQIVND (reference sequence). The CDR3 length is 13 residues. The CDR3 nucleotides read TGTGCCAGTAGTATGAAACTGAGGGGACAGGCTTTATTT. Its protein product is CASSMKLRGQALF.

This clonotype was counted many times. The chain uses TRBV25-1 and TRBJ1-6; the match to TRBD1 covers 9 bases. CDR1 is MGHDK and CDR2 is SYGVNS in the germline V gene. The length of the CDR3 is 15 residues. Losses at the gene ends were 1 base for V and 8 bases for J; bases not matched to a gene: 3. CDR3 region: CASSELTGGDSPLHF. In DNA, the CDR3 is TGTGCCAGCAGTGAATTAACAGGGGGCGATTCACCCCTCCACTTT.

This clonotype was seen at least ten times. The chain joins TRBV24-1 to TRBJ1-1; D perhaps matches TRBD1 (5 bases). Germline CDR1 reads KGHDR; CDR2 reads SFDVKD. Between the trimmed V and J ends, which lost 9 bases and 1 base, there was a span of 11 bases. CDR3 length equals 13 residues. CDR3 loop: CATRGTGNTEAFF. CDR3 sequence (DNA): TGTGCCACCCGGGGCACCGGGAACACTGAAGCTTTCTTT.

This clonotype was observed many times. The J gene is TRBJ1-5, the V gene TRBV6-5; D remains ambiguous. Germline V gene sequence: CDR1 MNHEY, CDR2 SVGAGI. Trimming stripped 9 bases from V and 3 bases from J, with 12 bases between. The CDR3 sequence is 13 residues long. As DNA, the CDR3 is TGTGCCAGTACCCGAGGGTTCAATCAGCCCCAGCATTTT. Amino acid sequence: CASTRGFNQPQHF.

This clonotype occurred a few times. This chain joins TRBV30 and TRBJ2-4, with a possible D match to TRBD1 (5 bases). Germline values: CDR1 GTSNPN, CDR2 SVGIG (reference sequence). V was pared by 2 bases and J by 8 bases, with 13 bases between. The CDR3 is made up of 13 amino acids. DNA for the CDR3: TGTGCCTGGAGTTGGAAGGGGATGGACATTCAGTACTTC. Its translation: CAWSWKGMDIQYF.

This clonotype has just a few counts. This rearrangement joins TRBV6-2 or TRBV6-3 to TRBJ1-1, with TRBD1 identical over 9 bases. The CDR3 is 16 amino acids. From germline, CDR1 is MNHEY and CDR2 SVGEGT. J was trimmed by 6 bases and V by 6 bases; bases with no gene match: 14. CDR3 coding DNA: TGTGCCAGCAGCCCAAACAGGGGGCCGGTTACGGCTGAAGCTTTCTTT. It specifies CASSPNRGPVTAEAFF.

This clonotype has at least ten counts. The genes are TRBV12-3 or TRBV12-4 and TRBJ2-2, with 7 bases that match TRBD2. V gave up 7 bases and J gave up 1 base; unmatched junction bases: 9. This CDR3 is 16 amino acids long. The CDR3 protein is CASKARLAVNTGELFF. In DNA form, the CDR3 reads TGTGCCAGCAAAGCTCGACTAGCTGTGAACACCGGGGAGCTGTTTTTT.

As for this clonotype: A much larger clone lies one base from this, so it may be a read error. The chain uses TRBV20-1 and TRBJ2-7; D is uncertain. From germline, CDR1 is DFQATT and CDR2 SNEGSKA (reference sequence). There are 15 residues in the CDR3. CDR3 amino acids: CSARDRTLGAYEQCF. CDR3 nucleotide sequence: TGCAGTGCTAGAGATCGTACTCTAGGAGCCTACGAGCAGTGCTTC.

This clonotype was found many times. The genes are TRBV20-1 and TRBJ1-5; 7 bases map to TRBD1. This CDR3 is built from 16 residues. Germline values: CDR1 DFQATT, CDR2 SNEGSKA (reference sequence). J lost 5 bases, V lost 6 bases, and 16 bases had no gene match. The CDR3 nucleotides are TGCAGTGCAACCCAAGCCCGAGGGGGCTTTGATCAGCCCCAGCATTTT. This encodes CSATQARGGFDQPQHF.

This chain uses TRBV13 with TRBJ2-7; weak D call: TRBD1 (6 bases). With 5 bases removed from V and 4 bases from J, the gap between germline ends came to 9 bases. The CDR3 consists of 12 residues. The germline CDR1 and CDR2 sequences are PRHDT and FYEKMQ (reference sequence). The CDR3 DNA reads TGTGCCAGCAGCAACAGGGCGTACGAGCAGTACTTC. It encodes CASSNRAYEQYF.

This clonotype has a count of ten or more. The V call is TRBV6-2 or TRBV6-3, the J call TRBJ2-7; 7 nucleotides agree with TRBD2. The CDR3 extends over 16 amino acids. J was trimmed by 5 bases and V by 1 base; bases with no gene match: 11. Germline V gene sequence: CDR1 MNHEY, CDR2 SVGEGT. The CDR3 sequence: CASSYFQRGLVDEQYF. The CDR3 DNA is TGTGCCAGCAGTTACTTCCAGCGGGGCCTTGTGGACGAGCAGTACTTC.

This clonotype occurred a few times. V usage is TRBV4-1 and J usage is TRBJ2-7, with D tentatively TRBD1 (6 bases). The V end lost 3 bases, the J end lost 1 base, and 13 bases lay between the germline ends. This CDR3 has 15 amino acids. CDR1 MGHRA and CDR2 YSYEKL come from the germline V gene. CDR3 region: CASSQQWDISYEQYF. In nucleotides, the CDR3 is TGCGCCAGCAGCCAGCAATGGGACATTTCCTACGAGCAGTACTTC.

This clonotype showed up many times. The rearrangement links TRBV10-3 to TRBJ2-7, with a weak D call TRBD1 (6 bases). Germline assignment: CDR1 ENHRY and CDR2 SYGVKD. CDR3 length equals 15 residues. V gave up 4 bases and J gave up 2 bases, with 15 bases separating them. In DNA form, the CDR3 reads TGTGCCATCAGTGGGAAACAGGGCCCTACCTACGAGCAGTACTTC. Translated: CAISGKQGPTYEQYF.